This TCR beta chain emerged from a study of a mutant IDH1 vaccine in newly diagnosed glioma. The repertoire was sequenced with immunoSEQ multiplex PCR; TCRdb's copy has only in-frame clones and lacks some. The data contain about 50,000 clones, approximately 84% of them singletons. With regard to this clone: Its matching antigen is unknown.

Per germline, CDR1 SGHRS and CDR2 YFSETQ. The CDR3 runs 17 residues. V dropped 1 base and J dropped 10; count of bases not matched to a gene: 17. Time point noted: week 47, end of study. Doses comprised 300 ug of mutant IDH1 20-mer peptide each, plus topical imiquimod. The TCR sequence derives from a woman in her twenties or thirties with glioma. Some clones in this sample may be carry-over from other donors' samples. The sample was PBMCs, taken from a glioma patient whose treatment included an IDH1 peptide vaccine. This chain links TRBV5-1 with TRBJ2-1; TRBD2 matches 7 bases. CDR3 sequence reads: CASSLSFGGLSLGEQFF. The CDR3 DNA is TGCGCCAGCAGCTTGTCTTTCGGGGGACTATCTTTGGGGGAGCAGTTCTTC.